This T cell receptor beta chain came from a study of T cell repertoires in cytomegalovirus infection (dated by TCRdb to between 2018 and 2021). As for the study more broadly: Donor HLA type was relevant to the analysis, because carriage of CMV infection together with the matching HLA type was indicated by public TCR beta signatures.

The sample was run on an Illumina HiSeq 1500. Using fastp at Q25 and MiXCR, TCRdb reprocessed the public reads and kept productive beta chains. One record per CDR3 amino acid sequence lists the most common genes and DNA. The sample includes 500,000 or so distinct CDR3 sequences, with 16% observed a single time. More than 20% of the sample goes to the ten largest clones. What the work shows at the level of the full study, not this receptor alone: The ex vivo response was dominated by HLA-C-restricted CMV-specific TCR beta clonotypes, and the single most frequent clonotype in two of eight donors was supplied by these HLA-C-restricted clonotypes. In both this cohort and an independent cohort of approximately 350 donors, the cumulative frequency of public TCR beta family members distinguished carriers of CMV infection plus the relevant HLA type.

The cysteine opens and the phenylalanine closes a CDR3 of 19 amino acids. Of the read, only the CDR3 DNA is kept; its 57 bases are in frame from base 1. From V the trimming removes 1 base and from J it removes 15 bases, while the gene matches leave 21 bases of the junction unaccounted for. The germline V gene encodes CDR1 LGHDT and CDR2 YNNKEL (reference sequence). A remark on this clonotype: The antigen this receptor binds is unknown. Nothing much larger sits one base from this clone, and base qualities are not available.

Material: CD8+ T cells from PBMCs. The chain was built from TRBV3-1 and TRBJ2-1; 13 middle bases align to TRBD2. The receptor comes from a human donor in good health (CMV status not recorded). Some clones in this sample may be carry-over from other donors' samples. This receptor carries the CDR3 CASSQVVRTSGRRLNYPFF. The DNA reads as follows: TGTGCCAGCAGCCAAGTGGTCCGGACTAGCGGGAGAAGATTAAATTATCCGTTCTTC.